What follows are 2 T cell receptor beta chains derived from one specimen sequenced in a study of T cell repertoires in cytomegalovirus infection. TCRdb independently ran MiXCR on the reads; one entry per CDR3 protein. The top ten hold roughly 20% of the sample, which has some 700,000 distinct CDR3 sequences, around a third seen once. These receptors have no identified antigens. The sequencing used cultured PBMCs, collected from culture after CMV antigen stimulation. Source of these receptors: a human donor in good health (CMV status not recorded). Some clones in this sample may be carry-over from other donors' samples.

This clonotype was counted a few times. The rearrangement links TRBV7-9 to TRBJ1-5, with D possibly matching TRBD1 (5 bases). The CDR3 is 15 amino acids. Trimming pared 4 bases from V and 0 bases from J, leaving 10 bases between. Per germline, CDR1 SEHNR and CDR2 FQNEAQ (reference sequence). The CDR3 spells CASSSPGGSNQPQHF. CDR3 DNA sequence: TGTGCCAGCAGCTCTCCCGGGGGTAGCAATCAGCCCCAGCATTTT.

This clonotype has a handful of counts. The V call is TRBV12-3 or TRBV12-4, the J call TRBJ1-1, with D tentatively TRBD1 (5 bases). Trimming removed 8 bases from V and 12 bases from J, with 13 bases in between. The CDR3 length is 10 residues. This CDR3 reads CASQGLSPFF. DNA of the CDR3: TGTGCCAGCCAGGGTTTATCCCCTTTCTTT.